This passage covers 10 T cell receptor beta chains from one sample sequenced in a study of blood T cell repertoires in COVID-19. The repertoire was sequenced with immunoSEQ multiplex PCR; TCRdb's copy has only in-frame clones and lacks some. The table records 310,000 or so clones, over 80% of them present only once. The sample consisted of PBMCs or T cells enriched from blood (not recorded which). These receptors were obtained from a young woman who had recovered from COVID-19.

The rearrangement uses TRBV10-3 and TRBJ2-3; no clear D. The germline gives CDR1 ENHRY, CDR2 SYGVKD. This CDR3 comprises 14 residues. Trimming removed 10 bases at V and 0 bases at J, with 14 bases between. The CDR3 here is CATTRVASTDTQYF. DNA of the CDR3: TGTGCCACCACCCGCGTTGCGAGCACAGATACGCAGTATTTT.

Of note for this clone: This CDR3 is also generated by other DNA sequences in the sample. The V and J genes are TRBV27 and TRBJ1-1; no definite D call. Between the trimmed V and J ends, which lost 3 bases and 1 base, there was a span of 6 bases. The CDR3 is 13 amino acids. Germline-derived CDR1 and CDR2 are MNHEY and SMNVEV (reference sequence). The CDR3 nucleotides are TGTGCCAGCAGTTTTCGGAGGAACACTGAAGCTTTCTTT. Its protein product is CASSFRRNTEAFF.

This clone was detected a few times. This chain uses TRBV5-4 with TRBJ2-7, with 10 nucleotides matching TRBD2. V trimming: 3 bases; J trimming: 1 base; junction bases outside the gene matches: 4. The germline gives CDR1 SGHNT, CDR2 YYREEE (reference sequence). The CDR3 contains 15 residues. This CDR3 is CASSSTAGGSYEQYF. Here the CDR3 DNA reads TGTGCCAGCAGCTCGACAGCGGGAGGGTCCTACGAGCAGTACTTC.

The genes are TRBV5-5 and TRBJ1-2, with D uncertain. The CDR3 spans 14 residues. Germline-derived CDR1 and CDR2 are SGHKS and YYEKEE (reference sequence). The V end lost 4 bases, the J end lost 2 bases, and 12 bases lay between the germline ends. The CDR3: CASSKNRVNYGYTF. CDR3 in DNA: TGTGCCAGCAGCAAAAACCGAGTGAACTATGGCTACACCTTC.

This chain joins TRBV30 and TRBJ2-2, with D perhaps matching TRBD1 (6 bases). Germline V CDR1 and CDR2: GTSNPN, SVGIG (reference sequence). The CDR3 is 14 residues long. V was cut by 4 bases and J by 2 bases, with 11 bases left in between. CDR3 nucleotide sequence: TGTGCCTGGAATGAGGGGGTTAACACCGGGGAGCTGTTTTTT. Translation: CAWNEGVNTGELFF.

The chain joins TRBV27 to TRBJ1-1; possibly TRBD1 for D (5 bases). The V and J ends lost 9 bases and 1 base respectively, with 18 bases between them. Germline CDR1 reads MNHEY; CDR2 reads SMNVEV (reference sequence). This CDR3 has 15 residues. The CDR3 nucleotides read TGTGCCAGTCGATGGGGGGGGTGGACGAACACTGAAGCTTTCTTT. Protein product: CASRWGGWTNTEAFF.

The chain employs TRBV29-1 and TRBJ2-3; 16 positions match TRBD2. The CDR3 loop spans 16 amino acids. J was trimmed by 0 bases and V by 7 bases; bases with no gene match: 4. Germline CDR1 and CDR2: SQVTM and ANQGSEA. The CDR3 bases are TGCAGCGCCGGGACTAGCGGGGGGGTGAGCACAGATACGCAGTATTTT. Translation: CSAGTSGGVSTDTQYF.

The chain links TRBV2 to TRBJ2-7, with 7 bases identical to TRBD1. CDR3 length: 11 residues. Unmatched junction bases numbered 3, after V lost 9 bases and J lost 4 bases. Germline V gene lookup returns CDR1 SNHLY and CDR2 FYNNEI. The CDR3 DNA sequence: TGTGCCAGAGGGGGCCGGTACGAGCAGTACTTC. Translated: CARGGRYEQYF.

This rearrangement joins TRBV7-9 to TRBJ1-2; D may be TRBD1 (5 bases). The V gene's germline CDR1 is SEHNR and CDR2 FQNEAQ (reference sequence). Trimming took off 1 base at V and 4 bases at J, with 13 bases between the two ends. CDR3 length: 15 residues. CDR3 amino acids: CASSLDFRGGYGYTF. DNA for the CDR3: TGTGCCAGCAGCTTAGACTTCCGCGGGGGCTATGGCTACACCTTC.

V usage is TRBV7-2 and J usage is TRBJ1-2, with a weak D call TRBD1 (6 bases). V lost 0 bases and J lost 8, with 10 bases in between. This CDR3 contains 13 residues. Looked up from germline, CDR1 is SGHTA and CDR2 is FQGNSA. CDR3 sequence (DNA): TGTGCCAGCAGCTTAGCGGGGGCCCAGGGCTACACCTTC. Translating gives CASSLAGAQGYTF.